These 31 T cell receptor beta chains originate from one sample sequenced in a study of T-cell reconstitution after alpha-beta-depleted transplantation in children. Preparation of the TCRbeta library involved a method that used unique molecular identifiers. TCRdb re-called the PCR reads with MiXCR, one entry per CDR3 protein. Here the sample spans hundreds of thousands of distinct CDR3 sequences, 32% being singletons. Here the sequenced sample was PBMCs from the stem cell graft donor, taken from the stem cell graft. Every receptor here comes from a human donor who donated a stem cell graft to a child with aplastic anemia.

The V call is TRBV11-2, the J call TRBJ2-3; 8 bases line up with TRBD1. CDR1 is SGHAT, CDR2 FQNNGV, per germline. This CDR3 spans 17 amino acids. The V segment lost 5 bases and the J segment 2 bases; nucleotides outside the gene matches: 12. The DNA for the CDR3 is TGTGCCAGCAGCCGAAAGGGGCTGGGACAGGTCACAGATACGCAGTATTTT. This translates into CASSRKGLGQVTDTQYF.

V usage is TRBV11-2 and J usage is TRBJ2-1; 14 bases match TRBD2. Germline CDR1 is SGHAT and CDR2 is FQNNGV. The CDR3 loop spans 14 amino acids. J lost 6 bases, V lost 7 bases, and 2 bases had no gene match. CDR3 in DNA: TGTGCCAGCATGGGGACTAGCGGGAGCAATGAGCAGTTCTTC. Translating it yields CASMGTSGSNEQFF.

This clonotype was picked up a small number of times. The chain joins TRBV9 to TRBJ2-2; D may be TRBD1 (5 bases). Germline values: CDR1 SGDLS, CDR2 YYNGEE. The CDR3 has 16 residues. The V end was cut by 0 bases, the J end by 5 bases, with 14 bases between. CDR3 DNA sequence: TGTGCCAGCAGCGTAGAGCAGGGTGGGATGACCGGGGAGCTGTTTTTT. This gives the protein CASSVEQGGMTGELFF.

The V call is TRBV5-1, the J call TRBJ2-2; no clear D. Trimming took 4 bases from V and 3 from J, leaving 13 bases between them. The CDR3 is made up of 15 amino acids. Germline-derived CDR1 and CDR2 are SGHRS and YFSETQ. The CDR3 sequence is CASSADGRYTGELFF. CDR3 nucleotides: TGCGCCAGCAGCGCAGATGGGCGGTACACCGGGGAGCTGTTTTTT.

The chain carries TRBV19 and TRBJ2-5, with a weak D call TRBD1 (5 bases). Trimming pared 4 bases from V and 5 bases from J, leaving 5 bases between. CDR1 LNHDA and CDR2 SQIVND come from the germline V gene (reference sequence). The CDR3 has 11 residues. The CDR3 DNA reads TGTGCCAGTAGTAAGGGGGAGACCCAGTACTTC. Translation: CASSKGETQYF. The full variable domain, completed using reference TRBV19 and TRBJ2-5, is DGGITQSPKYLFRKEGQNVTLSCEQNLNHDAMYWYRQDPGQGLRLIYYSQIVNDFQKGDIAEGYSVSREKKESFPLTVTSAQKNPTAFYLCASSKGETQYFGPGTRLLVL.

For the CDR3, the DNA is TGTGCCAGCAGCTTAGCCAGGGCCTCTGGAAACACCATATATTTT. It yields the protein CASSLARASGNTIYF. The chain employs TRBV7-9 and TRBJ1-3, with D tentatively TRBD1 (5 bases). CDR1 and CDR2 (germline): SEHNR, FQNEAQ (reference sequence). Trimming stripped 0 bases from V and 0 bases from J, with 6 bases between. CDR3 length: 15 residues. Full variable domain (rest looked up from reference TRBV7-9 and TRBJ1-3): DTGVSQNPRHKITKRGQNVTFRCDPISEHNRLYWYRQTLGQGPEFLTYFQNEAQLEKSRLLSDRFSAERPKGSFSTLEIQRTEQGDSAMYLCASSLARASGNTIYFGEGSWLTVV.

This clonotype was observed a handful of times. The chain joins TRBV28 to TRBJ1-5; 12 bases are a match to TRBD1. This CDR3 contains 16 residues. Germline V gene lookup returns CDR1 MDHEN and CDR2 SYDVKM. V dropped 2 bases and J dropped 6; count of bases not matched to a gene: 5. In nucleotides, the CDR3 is TGTGCCAGCAGTTTAAGCGGGACAGGGGGCATTCAGCCCCAGCATTTT. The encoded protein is CASSLSGTGGIQPQHF.

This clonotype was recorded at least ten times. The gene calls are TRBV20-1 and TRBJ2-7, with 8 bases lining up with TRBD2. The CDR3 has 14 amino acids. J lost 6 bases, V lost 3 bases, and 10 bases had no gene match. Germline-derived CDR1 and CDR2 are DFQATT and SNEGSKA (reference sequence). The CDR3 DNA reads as TGCAGTGCTAGCCCGGAGAGTCGGGAGGGCGAGCAGTACGTC. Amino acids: CSASPESREGEQYV.

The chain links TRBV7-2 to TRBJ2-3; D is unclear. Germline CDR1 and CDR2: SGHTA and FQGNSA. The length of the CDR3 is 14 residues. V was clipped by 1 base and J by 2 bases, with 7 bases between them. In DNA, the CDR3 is TGTGCCAGCAGCTTAGACTACCACACAGATACGCAGTATTTT. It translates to CASSLDYHTDTQYF. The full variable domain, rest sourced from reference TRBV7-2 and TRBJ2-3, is GAGVSQSPSNKVTEKGKDVELRCDPISGHTALYWYRQSLGQGLEFLIYFQGNSAPDKSGLPSDRFSAERTGGSVSTLTIQRTQQEDSAVYLCASSLDYHTDTQYFGPGTRLTVL.

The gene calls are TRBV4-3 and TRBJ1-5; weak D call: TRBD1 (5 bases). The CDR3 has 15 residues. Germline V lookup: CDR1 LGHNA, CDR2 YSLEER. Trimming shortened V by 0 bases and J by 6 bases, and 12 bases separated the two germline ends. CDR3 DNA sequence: TGCGCCAGCAGCCAAGATTTGGGGGTGGGTCAGCCCCAGCATTTT. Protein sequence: CASSQDLGVGQPQHF.

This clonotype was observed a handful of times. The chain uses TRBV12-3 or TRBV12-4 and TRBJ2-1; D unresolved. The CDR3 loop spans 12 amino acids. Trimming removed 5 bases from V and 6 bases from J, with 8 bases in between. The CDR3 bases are TGTGCCAGCAGTGTCGGTCCCAATGAGCAGTTCTTC. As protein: CASSVGPNEQFF.

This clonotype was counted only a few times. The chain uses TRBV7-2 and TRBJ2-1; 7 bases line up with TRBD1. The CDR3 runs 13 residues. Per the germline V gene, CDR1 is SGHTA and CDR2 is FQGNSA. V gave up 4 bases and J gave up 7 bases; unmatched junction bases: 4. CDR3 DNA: TGTGCCAGCAGCTCCGAACAGGGGAATGAGCAGTTCTTC. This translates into CASSSEQGNEQFF.

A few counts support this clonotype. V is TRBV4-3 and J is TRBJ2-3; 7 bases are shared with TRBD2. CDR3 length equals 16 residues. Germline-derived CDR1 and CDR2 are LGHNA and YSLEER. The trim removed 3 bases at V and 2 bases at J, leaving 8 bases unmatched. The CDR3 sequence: CASSQDGGSITDTQYF. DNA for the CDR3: TGCGCCAGCAGCCAGGATGGCGGGAGCATCACAGATACGCAGTATTTT.

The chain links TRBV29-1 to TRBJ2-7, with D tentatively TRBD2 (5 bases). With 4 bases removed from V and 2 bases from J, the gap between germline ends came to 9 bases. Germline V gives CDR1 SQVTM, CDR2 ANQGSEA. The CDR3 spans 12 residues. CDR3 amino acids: CSVAGKPYEQYF. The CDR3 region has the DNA TGCAGCGTTGCCGGGAAACCCTACGAGCAGTACTTC.

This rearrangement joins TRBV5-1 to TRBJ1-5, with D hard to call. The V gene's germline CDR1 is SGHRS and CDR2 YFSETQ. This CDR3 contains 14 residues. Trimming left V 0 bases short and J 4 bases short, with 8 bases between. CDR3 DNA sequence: TGCGCCAGCAGCTTGGTTCCGACAAATCAGCCCCAGCATTTT. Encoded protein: CASSLVPTNQPQHF.

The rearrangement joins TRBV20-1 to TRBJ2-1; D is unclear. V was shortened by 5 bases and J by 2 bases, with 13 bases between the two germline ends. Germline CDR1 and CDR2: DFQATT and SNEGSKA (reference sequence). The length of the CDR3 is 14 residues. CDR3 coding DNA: TGCAGTGCTCCCTCTAGTCTTGCCTACAATGAGCAGTTCTTC. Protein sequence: CSAPSSLAYNEQFF.

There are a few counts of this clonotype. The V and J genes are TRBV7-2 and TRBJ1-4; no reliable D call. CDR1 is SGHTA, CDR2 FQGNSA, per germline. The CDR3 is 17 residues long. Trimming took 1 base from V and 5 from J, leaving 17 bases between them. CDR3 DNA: TGTGCCAGCAGCTTAGTGATCGGGCCAACGGGGAATGAAAAACTGTTTTTT. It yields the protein CASSLVIGPTGNEKLFF.

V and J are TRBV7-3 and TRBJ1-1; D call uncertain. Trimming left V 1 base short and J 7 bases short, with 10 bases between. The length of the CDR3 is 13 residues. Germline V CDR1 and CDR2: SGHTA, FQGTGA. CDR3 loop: CASSLKGGREAFF. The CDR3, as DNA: TGTGCCAGCAGCTTAAAAGGCGGACGTGAAGCTTTCTTT.

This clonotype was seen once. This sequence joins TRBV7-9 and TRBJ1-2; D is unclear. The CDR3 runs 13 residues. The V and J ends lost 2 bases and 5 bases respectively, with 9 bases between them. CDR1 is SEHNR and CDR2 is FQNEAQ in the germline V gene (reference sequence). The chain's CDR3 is CASSLPHLYGYTF. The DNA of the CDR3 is TGTGCCAGCAGCTTACCGCACTTATATGGCTACACCTTC.

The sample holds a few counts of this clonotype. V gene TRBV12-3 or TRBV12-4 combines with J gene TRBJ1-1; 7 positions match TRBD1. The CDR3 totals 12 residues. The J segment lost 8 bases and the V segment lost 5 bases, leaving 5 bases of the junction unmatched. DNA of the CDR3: TGTGCCAGCAGTCCATGGACAGGAGAAGCTTTCTTT. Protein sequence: CASSPWTGEAFF.

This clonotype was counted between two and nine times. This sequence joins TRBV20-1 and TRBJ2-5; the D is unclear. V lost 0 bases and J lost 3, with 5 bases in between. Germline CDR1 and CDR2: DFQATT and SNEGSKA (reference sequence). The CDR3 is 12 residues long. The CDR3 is CSARDGEETQYF. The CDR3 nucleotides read TGCAGTGCTAGAGATGGGGAAGAGACCCAGTACTTC.

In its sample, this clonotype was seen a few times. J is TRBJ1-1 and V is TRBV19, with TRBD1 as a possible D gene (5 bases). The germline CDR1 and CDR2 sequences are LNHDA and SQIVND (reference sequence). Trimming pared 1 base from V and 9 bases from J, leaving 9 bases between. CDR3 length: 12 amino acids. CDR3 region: CASSIAGGKAFF. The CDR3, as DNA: TGTGCCAGTAGTATAGCTGGGGGGAAAGCTTTCTTT. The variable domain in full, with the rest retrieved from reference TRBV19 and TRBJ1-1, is DGGITQSPKYLFRKEGQNVTLSCEQNLNHDAMYWYRQDPGQGLRLIYYSQIVNDFQKGDIAEGYSVSREKKESFPLTVTSAQKNPTAFYLCASSIAGGKAFFGQGTRLTVV.

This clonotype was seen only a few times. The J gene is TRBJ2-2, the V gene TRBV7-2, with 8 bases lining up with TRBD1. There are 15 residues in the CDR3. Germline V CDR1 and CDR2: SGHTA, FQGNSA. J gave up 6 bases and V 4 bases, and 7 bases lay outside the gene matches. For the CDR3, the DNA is TGTGCCAGCAGCTCACAGGGGGAGGTCGCCGGGGAGCTGTTTTTT. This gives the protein CASSSQGEVAGELFF. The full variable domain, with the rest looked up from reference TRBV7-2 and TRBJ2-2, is GAGVSQSPSNKVTEKGKDVELRCDPISGHTALYWYRQSLGQGLEFLIYFQGNSAPDKSGLPSDRFSAERTGGSVSTLTIQRTQQEDSAVYLCASSSQGEVAGELFFGEGSRLTVL.

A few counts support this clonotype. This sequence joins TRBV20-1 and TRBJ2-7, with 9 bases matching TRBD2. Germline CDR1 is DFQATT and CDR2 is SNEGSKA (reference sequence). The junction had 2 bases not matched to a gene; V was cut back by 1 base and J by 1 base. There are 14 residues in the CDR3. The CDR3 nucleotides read TGCAGTGCTAGAGTTAGCGGGAGATCCTACGAGCAGTACTTC. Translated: CSARVSGRSYEQYF.

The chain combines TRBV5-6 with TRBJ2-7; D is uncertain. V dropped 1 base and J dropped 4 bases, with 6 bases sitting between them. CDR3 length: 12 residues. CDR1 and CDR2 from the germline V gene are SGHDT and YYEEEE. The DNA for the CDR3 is TGTGCCAGCAGCTTGTTCGGATACGAGCAGTACGTC. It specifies CASSLFGYEQYV.

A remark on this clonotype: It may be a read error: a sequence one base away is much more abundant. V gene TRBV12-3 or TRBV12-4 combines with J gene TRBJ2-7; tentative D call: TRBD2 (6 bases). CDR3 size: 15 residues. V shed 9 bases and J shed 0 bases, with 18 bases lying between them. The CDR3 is CARSPGVAVSYEQYF. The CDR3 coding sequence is TGTGCCAGAAGCCCTGGGGTAGCGGTCTCCTACGAGCAGTACTTC.

The CDR3 DNA follows: TGTGCCAGCAGCTTAACTAGCGGGAGCGGCGAGCAGTACTTC. Translated, it gives CASSLTSGSGEQYF. The chain combines TRBV5-4 with TRBJ2-7; TRBD2 matches 11 bases. Looked up from germline, CDR1 is SGHNT and CDR2 is YYREEE (reference sequence). The CDR3 totals 14 residues. The V and J ends lost 2 bases and 6 bases, in that order; junction bases with no gene match: 4.

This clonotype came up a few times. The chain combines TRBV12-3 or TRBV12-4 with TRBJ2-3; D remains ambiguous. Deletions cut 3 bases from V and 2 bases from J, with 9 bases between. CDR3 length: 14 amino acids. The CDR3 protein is CASSFESSTDTQYF. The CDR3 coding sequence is TGTGCCAGCAGTTTTGAGAGCTCCACAGATACGCAGTATTTT.

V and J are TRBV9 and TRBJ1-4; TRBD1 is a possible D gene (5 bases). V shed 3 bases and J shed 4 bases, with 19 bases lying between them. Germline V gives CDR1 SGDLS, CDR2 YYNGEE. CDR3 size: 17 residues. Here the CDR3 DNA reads TGTGCCAGCAGCGGACCCTCGAGGGTCGGGGGTAATGAAAAACTGTTTTTT. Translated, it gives CASSGPSRVGGNEKLFF.

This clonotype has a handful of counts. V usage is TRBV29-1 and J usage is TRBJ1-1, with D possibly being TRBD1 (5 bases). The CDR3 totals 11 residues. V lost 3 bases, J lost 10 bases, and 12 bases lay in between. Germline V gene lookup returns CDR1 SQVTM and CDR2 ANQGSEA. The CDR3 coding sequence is TGCAGCGTTGAGGACACGAGGGGAGCTTTCTTT. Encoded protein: CSVEDTRGAFF.

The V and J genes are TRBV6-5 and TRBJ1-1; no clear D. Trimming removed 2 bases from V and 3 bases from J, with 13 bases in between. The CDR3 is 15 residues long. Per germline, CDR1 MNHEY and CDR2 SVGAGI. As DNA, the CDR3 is TGTGCCAGCAGTTACCGATTTTTGGCTGACACTGAAGCTTTCTTT. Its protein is CASSYRFLADTEAFF.